This T cell receptor (beta chain) is drawn from a study of T cell responses to AZD1222 COVID-19 vaccine (dated by TCRdb to 2020 to 2022). About the study as a whole: TCR sequencing was performed for fewer than 250 trial participants, of whom around 200 were given two doses of AZD1222 and around 26 were given two doses of MenACWY control vaccine. Trial participants were enrolled by age into subgroups of 18-55, 56-69 and 70-plus years, and around 140, 26 and 57 TCR-sequenced participants, respectively, were included in these subgroups. Beyond this particular receptor, the publication reports: A significant rise in spike-specific TCR breadth and depth was observed after two AZD1222 doses relative to day 0 and relative to MenACWY recipients. The 56-69-year group was small, and its depth increase did not reach significance, likely because of low power. Participants were mostly white British, with more females than males. The authors suggested clonal diversity may have been underestimated. Conclusions about previously exposed vaccinees were limited because only 6 or 7 AZD1222 recipients were SARS-CoV-2 seropositive at baseline. Epitopes outside the regions mutated in the B.1.351 and B.1.1.7 variants were reportedly recognized by nearly half of the unique spike-specific TCRs. The vaccine-associated CD4 TCRs covered the entire spike protein, and the dominant responses fell in regions 160-218 and 743-854. Because no samples from the day 14 peak response were available, repertoires could be characterized only after the peak T cell response.

Points on this clone: The antigen it binds to is not known. Per-base qualities were not stored, and no clone one base away is much larger.

The sample's time point label, in plain terms: baseline before first vaccination. The label giving this sample's treatment or condition can be read as: meningococcal conjugate vaccine given as trial control. Samples from vaccinated people were obtained from the UK trials COV001 and COV002, which included a single-blind randomized controlled phase 2/3 trial of AZD1222 (ChAdOx1 nCoV-19) in healthy adults. For TCRbeta chain sequencing, PBMC samples from trial participants were taken at day 0 and at day 28 after the second dose. Via the germline V gene (reference sequence), CDR1 is LGHDT and CDR2 YNNKEL. The CDR3 runs 18 residues from the cysteine to the phenylalanine. Solely the CDR3 DNA is kept, with 54 bases framed from the first base. Trimming removed 0 bases from V and 7 bases from J, leaving 21 bases between the germline ends. The CDR3 regions of human TCRbeta chains were analyzed by immunosequencing. Concerning the study's data processing: Repertoire TCRs were checked for matches against a reference library of SARS-CoV-2-specific TCRs that had been generated using the MIRA antigen-specificity platform. Breadth was defined as the fraction of unique TCRs that were SARS-CoV-2-associated. Depth was defined as the fraction of total T cells that were SARS-CoV-2-associated. Using the MIRA data, each spike-specific TCR was assigned both to the spike region to which the TCR was reactive and to a CD4 or CD8 class. Log10-transformed breadth and depth values were compared by one-way ANOVA with Sidak's multiple comparisons tests. TCRdb retrieved this table from immuneACCESS and kept in-frame rearrangements only. Not all clones are present; in checked studies, unresolved V genes account for under half, and no reason is known for the remainder. The V and J calls and clone size are taken from that table; D and trimming were inferred from the DNA. The sample records 100,000 to 130,000 clones, about 92% of which are singletons. The ten biggest clones cover approximately 3.1% of the sample.

The sample was peripheral blood, taken on day 0 of MenACWY control vaccination. The chain links TRBV3-1 (or the pseudogene TRBV3-2) with TRBJ2-2; the D gene is tentatively TRBD1 or TRBD2, each matching 7 bases. The TCR originated in an adult in good health. The CDR3 has the sequence CASSQDRGGAGDSGELFF. The nucleotides are TGTGCCAGCAGCCAAGATAGGGGTGGTGCGGGGGACAGCGGGGAGCTGTTTTTT.